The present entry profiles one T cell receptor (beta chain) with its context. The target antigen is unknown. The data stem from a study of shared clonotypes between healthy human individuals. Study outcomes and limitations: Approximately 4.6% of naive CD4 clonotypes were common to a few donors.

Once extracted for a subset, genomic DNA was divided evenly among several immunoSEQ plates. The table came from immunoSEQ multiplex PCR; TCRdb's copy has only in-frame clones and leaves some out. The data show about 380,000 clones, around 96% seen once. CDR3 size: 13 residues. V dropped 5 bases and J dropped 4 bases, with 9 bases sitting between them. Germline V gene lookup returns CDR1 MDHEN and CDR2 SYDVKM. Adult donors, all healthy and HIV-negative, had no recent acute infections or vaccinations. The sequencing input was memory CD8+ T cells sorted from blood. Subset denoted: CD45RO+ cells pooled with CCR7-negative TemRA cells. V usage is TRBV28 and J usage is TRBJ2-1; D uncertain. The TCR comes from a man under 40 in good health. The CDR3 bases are TGTGCCAGCAGTACCCCCGGGTACAATGAGCAGTTCTTC. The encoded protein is CASSTPGYNEQFF.